These 9 T cell receptor beta chains were all obtained from the same sample, sequenced in a study of shared clonotypes between healthy human individuals. The method was immunoSEQ multiplex PCR; TCRdb's version includes in-frame clones alone and lacks a portion of them. The table has roughly 1,000,000 clones, 75% to 85% seen once. The sample consisted of memory CD4+ T cells from PBMCs. Subset noted: CD45RA-negative fraction. The receptors stem from a man aged 18 to 29 in good health. Some clones in this sample may be carry-over from other donors' samples.

The chain employs TRBV7-6 and TRBJ2-7; perhaps TRBD1 as D (6 bases). V was clipped by 5 bases and J by 2 bases, with 28 bases between them. Germline loops: CDR1 SGHVS, CDR2 FNYEAQ. CDR3 length: 19 amino acids. The CDR3 here is CASSRRSQGRTGETYEQYF. The CDR3 nucleotides read TGTGCCAGCAGCCGCCGGTCACAGGGACGCACCGGGGAGACCTACGAGCAGTACTTC. The full variable domain, completed using reference TRBV7-6 and TRBJ2-7, is GAGVSQSPRYKVTKRGQDVALRCDPISGHVSLYWYRQALGQGPEFLTYFNYEAQQDKSGLPNDRFSAERPEGSISTLTIQRTEQRDSAMYRCASSRRSQGRTGETYEQYFGPGTRLTVT.

Many counts were recorded for this clone. The chain combines TRBV5-4 with TRBJ2-7; 9 nucleotides line up with TRBD2. The CDR3 length is 17 residues. CDR1 SGHNT and CDR2 YYREEE come from the germline V gene (reference sequence). Trimming at V came to 0 bases and at J to 3 bases, leaving 10 bases not matched to a gene. The CDR3 DNA sequence: TGTGCCAGCAGCTTGGACGCTAGCGGGGAGTGGAACTACGAGCAGTACTTC. It yields the protein CASSLDASGEWNYEQYF.

The chain recombines TRBV27 with TRBJ1-6; D not resolved. The CDR3 runs 12 residues. V lost 5 bases and J 4 bases, leaving 3 bases between the germline ends. CDR1 and CDR2 from the germline V gene are MNHEY and SMNVEV (reference sequence). The CDR3, as DNA: TGTGCCAGCAGTATATATAATTCACCCCTCCACTTT. It yields the protein CASSIYNSPLHF.

The gene calls are TRBV5-4 and TRBJ2-5; 10 nucleotides align to TRBD1. Losses at the gene ends were 4 bases for V and 4 bases for J; bases not matched to a gene: 1. The CDR3 runs to 13 residues. From germline, CDR1 is SGHNT and CDR2 YYREEE (reference sequence). The CDR3 here is CASSRDRGETQYF. CDR3 DNA: TGTGCCAGCAGCCGGGACAGGGGAGAGACCCAGTACTTC.

The J gene is TRBJ2-5, the V gene TRBV5-4; 7 bases line up with TRBD2. This CDR3 contains 16 residues. The germline V gene has CDR1 SGHNT and CDR2 YYREEE (reference sequence). V gave up 0 bases and J gave up 2 bases; unmatched junction bases: 7. CDR3 protein: CASSLAAQGGQETQYF. In DNA, the CDR3 is TGTGCCAGCAGCTTGGCGGCCCAGGGAGGGCAAGAGACCCAGTACTTC. Drawing the rest from reference TRBV5-4 and TRBJ2-5, the complete variable domain is ETGVTQSPTHLIKTRGQQVTLRCSSQSGHNTVSWYQQALGQGPQFIFQYYREEENGRGNFPPRFSGLQFPNYSSELNVNALELDDSALYLCASSLAAQGGQETQYFGPGTRLLVL.

This clone was picked up one time. This chain links TRBV4-1 with TRBJ2-7; D may match TRBD1 or TRBD2 (5 bases each). The V and J ends lost 1 base and 6 bases respectively, with 13 bases between them. This CDR3 region has 14 residues. From germline, CDR1 is MGHRA and CDR2 YSYEKL. CDR3 protein: CASSQGWDPREQYF. CDR3 coding DNA: TGCGCCAGCAGCCAAGGATGGGACCCCCGCGAGCAGTACTTC.

This sequence joins TRBV5-1 and TRBJ1-2, with D possibly matching TRBD1 (6 bases). Trimming took off 4 bases at V and 4 bases at J, with 17 bases between the two ends. CDR1 SGHRS and CDR2 YFSETQ come from the germline V gene. The CDR3 has 15 amino acids. The CDR3 reads CASSPETGASYGYTF. For the CDR3, the DNA is TGCGCCAGCAGCCCGGAGACGGGGGCCAGCTATGGCTACACCTTC.

Worth noting for this clone: This specimen includes other DNA sequences encoding the same CDR3. The V gene is TRBV28, the J gene TRBJ1-2; no clear D. Germline CDR1 is MDHEN and CDR2 is SYDVKM. This CDR3 spans 12 amino acids. The V and J ends lost 3 bases and 5 bases respectively, with 7 bases between them. The CDR3 DNA is TGTGCCAGCAGTTTCCGGGCATATGGCTACACCTTC. Translating gives CASSFRAYGYTF.

The V gene is TRBV2, the J gene TRBJ1-5; D uncertain. Germline lookup yields CDR1 SNHLY and CDR2 FYNNEI. This CDR3 has 13 amino acids. V lost 6 bases and J lost 4, with 10 bases in between. The CDR3 DNA reads as TGTGCCAGCAGCTTACAGCAGAATCAGCCCCAGCATTTT. Translating gives CASSLQQNQPQHF.